This T cell receptor beta chain was profiled in a study of CD8+ T cells in alopecia areata. Study observations and caveats: Possibly as an HLA-related effect, TCR sharing across patients appeared less clear than in mice.

Treatment meaning: oral pan-JAK inhibitor, 5-10 mg twice daily. In germline, CDR1 is MDHEN, CDR2 SYDVKM. The ends were cut back, 3 bases at V and 1 base at J, with 11 bases in the middle. The CDR3 is made up of 15 amino acids. On this clone itself: Antigen unknown.

Sequencing templates came from extracted RNA that was reverse transcribed into cDNA. Here immunoSEQ multiplex PCR was the method, and the copy in TCRdb shows in-frame clones only, minus some. The sample records roughly 40,000 clones, about 71% being singletons. This TCR came from a human donor with alopecia areata. The sample in question was CD8+ T cells sorted from blood, obtained at week 4, from a patient treated with tofacitinib. This chain uses TRBV28 with TRBJ2-3; D not certain. The CDR3 loop reads CASSFVRGGTDTQYF. The CDR3 region has the DNA TGTGCCAGCAGTTTTGTGCGTGGGGGCACAGATACGCAGTATTTT. Combining the CDR3 with reference TRBV28 and TRBJ2-3 gives the whole variable domain DVKVTQSSRYLVKRTGEKVFLECVQDMDHENMFWYRQDPGLGLRLIYFSYDVKMKEKGDIPEGYSVSREKKERFSLILESASTNQTSMYLCASSFVRGGTDTQYFGPGTRLTVL.